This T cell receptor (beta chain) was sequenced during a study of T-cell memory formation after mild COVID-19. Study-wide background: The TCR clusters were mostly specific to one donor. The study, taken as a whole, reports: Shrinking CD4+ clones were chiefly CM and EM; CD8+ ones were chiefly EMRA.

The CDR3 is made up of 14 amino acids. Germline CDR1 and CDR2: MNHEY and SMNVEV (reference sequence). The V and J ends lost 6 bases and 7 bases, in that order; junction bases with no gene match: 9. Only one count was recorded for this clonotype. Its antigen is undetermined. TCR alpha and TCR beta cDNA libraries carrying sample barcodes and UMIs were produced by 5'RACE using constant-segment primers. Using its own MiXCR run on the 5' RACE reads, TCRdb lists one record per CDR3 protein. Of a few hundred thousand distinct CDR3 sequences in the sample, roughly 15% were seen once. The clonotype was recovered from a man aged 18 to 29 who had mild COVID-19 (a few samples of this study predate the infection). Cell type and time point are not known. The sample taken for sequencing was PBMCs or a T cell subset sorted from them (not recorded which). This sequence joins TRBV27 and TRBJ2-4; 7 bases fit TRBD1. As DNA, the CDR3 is TGTGCCAGCAGGGCGTATGAGGGGGCGAACATTCAGTACTTC. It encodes CASRAYEGANIQYF.